Here is one T cell receptor beta chain with its context. Its antigen remains unknown. CD45RO-negative cells were positively selected for CCR7, leaving out terminally differentiated effector memory CD45RA+ cells. Trimming left V 1 base short and J 0 bases short, with 10 bases between. Germline CDR1 reads LNHDA; CDR2 reads SQIVND (reference sequence). The length of the CDR3 is 16 residues. Clones were sequenced by immunoSEQ multiplex PCR, and TCRdb holds only the in-frame ones, with some missing. The data show under 1 million clones, almost 95% seen once. These data originate in a study of shared clonotypes between healthy human individuals. Study results and limitations: Approximately 4.5% was the fraction of naive CD4 clonotypes found shared across several donors.

The chain has TRBV19 and TRBJ2-1; a possible D gene is TRBD2 (6 bases). The sample was naive CD8+ T cells sorted from blood. This clonotype originated in a man aged 25-40 years in good health. The CDR3 sequence: CASSIGLGSSYNEQFF. DNA of the CDR3: TGTGCCAGTAGTATAGGACTAGGGAGCTCCTACAATGAGCAGTTCTTC.